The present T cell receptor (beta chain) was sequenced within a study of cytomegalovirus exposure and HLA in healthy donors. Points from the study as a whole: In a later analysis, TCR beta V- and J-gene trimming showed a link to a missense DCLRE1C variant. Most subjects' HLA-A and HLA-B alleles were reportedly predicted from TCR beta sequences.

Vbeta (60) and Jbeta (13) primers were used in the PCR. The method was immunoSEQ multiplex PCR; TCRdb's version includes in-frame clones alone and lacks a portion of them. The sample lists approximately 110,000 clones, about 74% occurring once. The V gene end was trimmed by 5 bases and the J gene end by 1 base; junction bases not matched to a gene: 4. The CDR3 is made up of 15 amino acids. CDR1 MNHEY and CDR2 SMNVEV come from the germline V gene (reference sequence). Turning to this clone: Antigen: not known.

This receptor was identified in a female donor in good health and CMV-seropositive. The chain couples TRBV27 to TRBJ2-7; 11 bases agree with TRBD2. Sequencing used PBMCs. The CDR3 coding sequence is TGTGCCAGCAGTATAATAGCGGGAGGGTCCTACGAGCAGTACTTC. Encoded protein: CASSIIAGGSYEQYF.